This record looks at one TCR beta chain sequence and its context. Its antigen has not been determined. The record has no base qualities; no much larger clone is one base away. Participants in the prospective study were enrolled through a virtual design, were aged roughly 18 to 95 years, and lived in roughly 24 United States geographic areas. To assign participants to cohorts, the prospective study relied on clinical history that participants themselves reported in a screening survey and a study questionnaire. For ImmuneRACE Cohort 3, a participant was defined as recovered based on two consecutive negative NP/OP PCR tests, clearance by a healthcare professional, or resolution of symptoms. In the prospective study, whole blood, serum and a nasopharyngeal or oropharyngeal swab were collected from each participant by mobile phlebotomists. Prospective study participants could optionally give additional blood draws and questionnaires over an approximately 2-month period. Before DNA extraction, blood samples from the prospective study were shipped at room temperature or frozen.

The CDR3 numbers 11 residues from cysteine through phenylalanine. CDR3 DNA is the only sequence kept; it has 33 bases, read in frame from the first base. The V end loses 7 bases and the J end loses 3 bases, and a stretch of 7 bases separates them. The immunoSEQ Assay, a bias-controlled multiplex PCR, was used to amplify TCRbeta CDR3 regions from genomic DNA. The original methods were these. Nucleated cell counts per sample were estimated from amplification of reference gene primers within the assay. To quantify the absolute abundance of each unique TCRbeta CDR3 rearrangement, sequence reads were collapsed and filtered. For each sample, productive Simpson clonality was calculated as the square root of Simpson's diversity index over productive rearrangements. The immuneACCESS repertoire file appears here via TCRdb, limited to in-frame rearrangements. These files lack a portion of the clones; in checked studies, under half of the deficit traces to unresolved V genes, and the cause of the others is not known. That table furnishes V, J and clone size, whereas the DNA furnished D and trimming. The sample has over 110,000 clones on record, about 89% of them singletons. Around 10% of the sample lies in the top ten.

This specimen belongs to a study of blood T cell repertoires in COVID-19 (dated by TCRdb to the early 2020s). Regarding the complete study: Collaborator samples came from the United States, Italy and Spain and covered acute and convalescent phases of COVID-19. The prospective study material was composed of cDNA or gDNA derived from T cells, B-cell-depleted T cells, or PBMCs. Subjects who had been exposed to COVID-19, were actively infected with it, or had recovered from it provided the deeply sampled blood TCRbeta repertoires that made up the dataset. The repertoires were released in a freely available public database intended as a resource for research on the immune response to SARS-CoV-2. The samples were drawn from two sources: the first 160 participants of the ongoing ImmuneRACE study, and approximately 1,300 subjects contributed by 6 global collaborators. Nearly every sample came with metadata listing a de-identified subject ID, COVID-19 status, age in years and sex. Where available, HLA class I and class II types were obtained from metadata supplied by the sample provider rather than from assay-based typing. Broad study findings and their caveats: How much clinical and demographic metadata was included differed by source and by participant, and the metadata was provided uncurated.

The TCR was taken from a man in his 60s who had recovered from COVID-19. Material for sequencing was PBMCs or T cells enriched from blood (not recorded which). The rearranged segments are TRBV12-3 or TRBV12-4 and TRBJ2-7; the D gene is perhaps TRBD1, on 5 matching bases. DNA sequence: TGTGCCAGCAACCAGGGCTACGAGCAGTACTTC. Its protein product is CASNQGYEQYF.